This entry describes one T cell receptor beta chain. Its specificity is unknown. The record originates from a study of beta chain features in type 1 diabetes. Since all of the isolated RNA was reverse transcribed, expressed TCRB transcripts were what got sequenced. The table came from immunoSEQ multiplex PCR; TCRdb's copy has only in-frame clones and leaves some out. The sample records 600,000 to 750,000 clones, approximately 13% being singletons. Germline V CDR1 and CDR2: SGHTA, FQGTGA. The CDR3 loop spans 16 amino acids. V was trimmed by 1 base and J by 0 bases, leaving 13 bases between them. Over 95% purity was reached by all sorted populations. Broader study findings: Unsettled here was the matter of whether HLA type influences TCRB rearrangement. All four CD4+ subsets from Type 1 diabetes patients carried moderately but significantly shorter TCRB CDR3s.

Sequencing was performed on naive CD4+ T cells from blood. The origin of this receptor is a man aged 25-45 years with type 1 diabetes. The chain uses TRBV7-3 and TRBJ2-7; D not resolved. The CDR3 is CASSLRSYSYSYEQYF. In DNA form, the CDR3 reads TGTGCCAGCAGCTTAAGATCATACAGCTACTCCTACGAGCAGTACTTC.